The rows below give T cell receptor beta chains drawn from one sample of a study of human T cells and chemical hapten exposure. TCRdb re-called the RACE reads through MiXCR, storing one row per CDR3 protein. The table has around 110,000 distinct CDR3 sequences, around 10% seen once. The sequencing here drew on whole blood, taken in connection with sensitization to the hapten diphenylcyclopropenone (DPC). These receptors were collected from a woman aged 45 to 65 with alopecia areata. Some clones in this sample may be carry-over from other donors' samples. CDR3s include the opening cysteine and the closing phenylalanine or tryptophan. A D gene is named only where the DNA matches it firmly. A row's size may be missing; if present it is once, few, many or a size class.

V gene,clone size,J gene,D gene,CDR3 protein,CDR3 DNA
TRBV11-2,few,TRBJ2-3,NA,CASSLSRISTDTQYF,TGTGCCAGCAGCTTATCGCGCATTAGCACAGATACGCAGTATTTT
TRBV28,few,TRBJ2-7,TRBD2,CASRPGLAPYEQYF,TGTGCCAGCAGGCCGGGACTAGCGCCATACGAGCAGTACTTC
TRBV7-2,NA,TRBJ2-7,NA,CASSFTGPLYEQYF,TGTGCCAGCAGCTTTACGGGTCCCCTTTACGAGCAGTACTTC
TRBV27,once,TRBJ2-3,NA,CASSVRLGLRSTDMQYF,TGTGCCAGCAGTGTACGTCTAGGTCTTCGGAGCACAGATATGCAGTATTTT
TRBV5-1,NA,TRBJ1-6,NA,CASAGPKDGNNSPLHF,TGCGCCAGCGCCGGACCGAAGGACGGGAATAATTCACCCCTCCACTTT
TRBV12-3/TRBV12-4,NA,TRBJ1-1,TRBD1,CASSGQGSNTEAFF,TGTGCCAGCAGTGGACAGGGGAGTAACACTGAAGCTTTCTTT
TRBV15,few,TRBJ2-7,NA,CATSRSPAENEQYF,TGTGCCACCAGCAGATCTCCCGCGGAGAACGAGCAGTACTTC
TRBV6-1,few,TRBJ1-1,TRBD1,CASSAWTGKNTEAFF,TGTGCCAGCAGTGCCTGGACAGGGAAGAACACTGAAGCTTTCTTT
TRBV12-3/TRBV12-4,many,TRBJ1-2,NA,CASSLLGSGYTF,TGTGCCAGCAGTTTATTGGGTAGCGGCTACACCTTC
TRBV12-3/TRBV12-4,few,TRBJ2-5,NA,CASSPTRIQETQYF,TGTGCCAGCAGTCCGACTAGGATCCAAGAGACCCAGTACTTC
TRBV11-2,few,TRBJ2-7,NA,CASSLPSALSYEQYF,TGTGCCAGCAGCTTACCTTCCGCGCTCTCCTACGAGCAGTACTTC
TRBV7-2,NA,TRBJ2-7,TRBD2,CASSLMGLAFGEQYF,TGTGCCAGCAGCTTAATGGGACTAGCGTTCGGCGAGCAGTACTTC
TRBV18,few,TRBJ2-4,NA,CASSTEGGRGEDF,TGTGCCAGCTCAACAGAGGGCGGCAGGGGAGAGGACTTC
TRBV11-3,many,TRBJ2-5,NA,CASSLDSQTQYF,TGTGCCAGCAGCTTAGATTCGCAGACCCAGTACTTC
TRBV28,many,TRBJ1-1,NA,CATVYRAFNTEAFF,TGTGCCACAGTTTATCGGGCCTTTAACACTGAAGCTTTCTTT
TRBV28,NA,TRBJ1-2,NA,CASRGGFVGYTF,TGTGCCAGCAGAGGAGGGTTTGTCGGCTACACCTTC
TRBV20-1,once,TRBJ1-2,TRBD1,CSAKDRDYDGYTF,TGCAGTGCTAAGGACAGGGACTACGATGGCTACACCTTC
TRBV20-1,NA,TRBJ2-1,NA,CSPKLGNEQFF,TGCAGTCCCAAACTGGGCAATGAGCAGTTCTTC
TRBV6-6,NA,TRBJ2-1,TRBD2,CASSLASGTYNEQFF,TGTGCCAGCAGTTTAGCTAGCGGGACCTACAATGAGCAGTTCTTC
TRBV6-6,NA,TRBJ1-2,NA,CASSRGSNPGDYGYTF,TGTGCCAGCAGCAGGGGTAGTAACCCCGGTGACTATGGCTACACCTTC
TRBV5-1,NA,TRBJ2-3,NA,CASSSMAGVSDTQYF,TGCGCCAGCAGTTCGATGGCAGGGGTTTCGGATACGCAGTATTTT
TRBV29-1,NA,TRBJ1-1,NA,CSVVTGNTEAFF,TGCAGCGTTGTCACGGGGAACACTGAAGCTTTCTTT
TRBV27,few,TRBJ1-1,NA,CASSVLRPGSEAFF,TGTGCCAGCAGCGTACTTCGACCGGGGTCTGAAGCTTTCTTT
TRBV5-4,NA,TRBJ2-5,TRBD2,CGSSFPISGMGQETQYF,TGTGGCAGCAGTTTCCCGATTAGCGGGATGGGGCAAGAGACCCAGTACTTC
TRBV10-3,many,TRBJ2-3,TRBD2,CAIRSGSSGSRADTQYF,TGTGCCATCAGGAGCGGGTCTAGCGGGAGTAGGGCAGATACGCAGTATTTT
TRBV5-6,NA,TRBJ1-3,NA,CASSSKQRNTIYF,TGTGCCAGCAGCTCGAAACAGCGAAACACCATATATTTT
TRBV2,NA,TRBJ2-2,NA,CASSDLPGTGELFF,TGTGCCAGCAGTGACCTCCCAGGGACCGGGGAGCTGTTTTTT
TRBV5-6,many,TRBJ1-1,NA,CASSLAFYSNLGPRNTEAFF,TGTGCCAGCAGCTTGGCCTTCTATTCAAACTTGGGACCGAGGAACACTGAAGCTTTCTTT
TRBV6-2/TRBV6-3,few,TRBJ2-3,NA,CASSFTGGNTQYF,TGTGCCAGCAGTTTTACCGGGGGAAATACGCAGTATTTT
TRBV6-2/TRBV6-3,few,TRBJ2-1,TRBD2,CASSYPRSGRGGRNEQFF,TGTGCCAGCAGTTACCCCCGGAGCGGGCGGGGGGGCCGGAATGAGCAGTTCTTC
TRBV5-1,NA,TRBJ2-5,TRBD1,CASSLAGQGETQYF,TGCGCCAGCAGCTTGGCCGGACAGGGCGAGACCCAGTACTTC
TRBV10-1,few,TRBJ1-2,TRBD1,CASSESTGIDGYTF,TGCGCCAGCAGTGAGTCGACAGGGATCGATGGCTACACCTTC
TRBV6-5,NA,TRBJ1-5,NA,CASSRTGTYSNQPQHF,TGTGCCAGCAGCCGAACAGGGACCTATAGCAATCAGCCCCAGCATTTT
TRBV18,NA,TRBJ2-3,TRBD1,CASSPGQGADTQYF,TGTGCCAGCTCACCCGGCCAGGGGGCAGATACGCAGTATTTT
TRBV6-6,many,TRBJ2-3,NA,CASSYSGVPDTQYF,TGTGCCAGCAGTTACTCTGGAGTCCCAGATACGCAGTATTTT
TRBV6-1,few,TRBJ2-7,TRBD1,CASSEWGQGYEQYF,TGTGCCAGCAGTGAATGGGGACAGGGATACGAGCAGTACTTC
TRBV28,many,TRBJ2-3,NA,CASRVSTDTQYF,TGTGCCAGCCGGGTCTCCACAGATACGCAGTATTTT
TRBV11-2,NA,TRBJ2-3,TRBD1,CASSPDRDTDTQYF,TGTGCCAGCAGCCCGGACAGGGACACAGATACGCAGTATTTT
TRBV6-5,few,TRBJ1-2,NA,CASSSPGQTGGYTF,TGTGCCAGCAGTTCCCCCGGACAGACGGGCGGCTACACCTTC
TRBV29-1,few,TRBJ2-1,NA,CSAVGETYNEQFF,TGCAGCGCTGTGGGAGAAACCTACAATGAGCAGTTCTTC
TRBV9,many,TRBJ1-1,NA,CASSVGGTWPNTEAFF,TGTGCCAGCAGCGTAGGGGGTACTTGGCCGAACACTGAAGCTTTCTTT
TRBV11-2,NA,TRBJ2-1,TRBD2,CASSLAKREGEQFF,TGTGCCAGCAGCTTAGCTAAACGGGAGGGTGAGCAGTTCTTC
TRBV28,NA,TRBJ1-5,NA,CASSSPWGRQPQHF,TGTGCCAGCAGTTCCCCCTGGGGGAGGCAGCCCCAGCATTTT
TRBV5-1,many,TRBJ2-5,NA,CASSLDPADGETQYF,TGCGCCAGCAGCTTGGACCCAGCGGACGGGGAGACCCAGTACTTC
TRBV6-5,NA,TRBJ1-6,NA,CASSLTGYNSPLHF,TGTGCCAGCAGTTTAACAGGGTATAATTCACCCCTCCACTTT
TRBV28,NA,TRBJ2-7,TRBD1,CASLDRVHEQYF,TGTGCCAGCCTGGACAGGGTCCACGAGCAGTACTTC
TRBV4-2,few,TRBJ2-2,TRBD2,CASSQAGGPGTGELFF,TGTGCCAGCAGCCAAGCGGGGGGGCCGGGCACCGGGGAGCTGTTTTTT
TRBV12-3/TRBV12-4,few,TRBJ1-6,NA,CASRIRGPLHF,TGTGCCAGCAGGATCAGGGGACCCCTCCACTTT
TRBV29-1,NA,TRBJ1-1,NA,CSVASPTGELVGAFF,TGCAGCGTTGCAAGCCCGACAGGAGAACTCGTTGGGGCTTTCTTT
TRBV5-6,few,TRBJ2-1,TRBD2,CASSFGPSGSGDEQFF,TGTGCCAGCAGCTTTGGACCTAGCGGGAGTGGCGATGAGCAGTTCTTC
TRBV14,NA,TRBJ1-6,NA,CASSQENLESPLHF,TGTGCCAGCAGCCAAGAAAATCTGGAATCACCCCTCCACTTT
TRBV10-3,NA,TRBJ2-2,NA,CAISESTAGELFF,TGTGCCATCAGTGAGTCGACAGCCGGGGAGCTGTTTTTT
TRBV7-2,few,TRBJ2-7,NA,CASSPLEGPNEQYF,TGTGCCAGCAGCCCCTTAGAGGGGCCCAACGAGCAGTACTTC
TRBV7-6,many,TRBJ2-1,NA,CASSLEFGSSYNEQFF,TGTGCCAGCAGCTTAGAGTTTGGGAGCTCCTACAATGAGCAGTTCTTC
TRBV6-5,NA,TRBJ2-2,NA,CASSYEGTANTGQLFF,TGTGCCAGCAGTTACGAAGGAACCGCGAACACCGGGCAGCTGTTTTTT
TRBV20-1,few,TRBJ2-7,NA,CSARRFGSHTGDEQYF,TGCAGTGCCAGGCGGTTCGGGAGTCATACAGGGGACGAGCAGTACTTC
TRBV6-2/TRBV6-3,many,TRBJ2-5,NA,CASSYPRAAQETQYF,TGTGCCAGCAGTTACCCTCGGGCAGCCCAAGAGACCCAGTACTTC
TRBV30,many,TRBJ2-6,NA,CAWSVPIPGANVLTF,TGTGCCTGGAGTGTACCAATCCCTGGGGCCAACGTCCTGACTTTC
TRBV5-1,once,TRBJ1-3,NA,CASSPQAAENTIYF,TGCGCCAGCAGCCCCCAGGCGGCTGAAAACACCATATATTTT